The 18 T cell receptor beta chains below come from one sample, sequenced in a study of cytomegalovirus exposure and HLA in healthy donors. With 60 Vbeta and 13 Jbeta primers, the PCR was carried out. Sequencing used immunoSEQ multiplex PCR; TCRdb keeps in-frame clones, though not all of them. The repertoire consists of around 150,000 clones, with about 88% occurring once and the leading ten covering about 2.1%. The specimen sequenced was PBMCs. The source is a man aged 18 to 30 in good health and CMV-seropositive.

The chain carries TRBV2 and TRBJ2-7; 7 nucleotides line up with TRBD2. J was trimmed by 3 bases and V by 5 bases; bases with no gene match: 4. The germline V gene has CDR1 SNHLY and CDR2 FYNNEI. This CDR3 region has 13 residues. CDR3 region: CASSIRGDYEQYF. CDR3 in DNA: TGTGCCAGCAGTATTCGGGGGGACTACGAGCAGTACTTC.

The chain has TRBV4-1 and TRBJ2-2; 11 nucleotides line up with TRBD2. CDR1 and CDR2 (germline): MGHRA, YSYEKL. The CDR3 extends over 18 amino acids. The V segment lost 0 bases and the J segment 10 bases; nucleotides outside the gene matches: 13. CDR3 sequence: CASSQEGSGGAFGVELFF. CDR3 DNA: TGCGCCAGCAGCCAAGAAGGTAGCGGGGGGGCCTTTGGAGTGGAGCTGTTTTTT.

The V call is TRBV9, the J call TRBJ2-7; 9 bases match TRBD1. V shed 4 bases, J shed 2 bases, and the junction held 7 bases outside the gene matches. This CDR3 region has 15 residues. Germline-derived CDR1 and CDR2 are SGDLS and YYNGEE. CDR3 loop: CASSPGTGPTYEQYF. CDR3 DNA: TGTGCCAGCAGCCCAGGGACAGGGCCTACCTACGAGCAGTACTTC.

The chain carries TRBV5-6 and TRBJ2-3, with 15 bases matching TRBD2. This CDR3 region has 18 residues. V dropped 4 bases and J dropped 6; count of bases not matched to a gene: 12. Germline V lookup: CDR1 SGHDT, CDR2 YYEEEE. In nucleotides, the CDR3 is TGTGCCAGCAGCCCACCTCCGGGACTAGCGGGGGGATCCGATACGCAGTATTTT. Translating it yields CASSPPPGLAGGSDTQYF.

About this clone: A read error may produce the germline difference seen at one junction end. The chain uses TRBV7-2 and TRBJ2-1; D tentatively fits TRBD1 or TRBD2 (6 bases each). CDR1 SGHTA and CDR2 FQGNSA come from the germline V gene. The CDR3 length is 14 residues. The CDR3 spells CASSLGGPYNEQFF. CDR3 in DNA: TGTGCCAGCAGTTTAGGGGGGCCCTACAATGAGCAGTTCTTC.

The chain couples TRBV7-9 to TRBJ2-7; D not resolved. V shed 5 bases and J shed 2 bases, with 4 bases lying between them. Germline-derived CDR1 and CDR2 are SEHNR and FQNEAQ (reference sequence). The CDR3 has 11 residues. This CDR3 reads CASSRAYEQYF. The DNA for the CDR3 is TGTGCCAGCAGCCGGGCCTACGAGCAGTACTTC.

This sequence joins TRBV4-3 and TRBJ2-1; D is perhaps TRBD1 (5 bases). V lost 0 bases and J 2 bases, leaving 8 bases between the germline ends. Per germline, CDR1 LGHNA and CDR2 YSLEER. The CDR3 consists of 15 residues. The CDR3 sequence is CASSQDKGAYNEQFF. The CDR3, as DNA: TGCGCCAGCAGCCAAGATAAAGGGGCCTACAATGAGCAGTTCTTC.

The gene calls are TRBV10-3 and TRBJ1-2; no reliable D call. The V gene's germline CDR1 is ENHRY and CDR2 SYGVKD. The length of the CDR3 is 13 residues. The V and J ends lost 0 bases and 4 bases respectively, with 6 bases between them. The CDR3 DNA sequence: TGTGCCATCAGTGAGTCTGTCTCCTATGGCTACACCTTC. Translation gives CAISESVSYGYTF.

This CDR3 reads CASSLTDRVAFNSPLHF. Written as DNA, the CDR3 is TGTGCCAGCTCACTGACGGACAGGGTCGCCTTTAATTCACCCCTCCACTTT. This chain joins TRBV18 and TRBJ1-6; 8 bases align to TRBD1. V lost 4 bases, J lost 6 bases, and 11 bases stayed unmatched. The CDR3 runs 17 residues. CDR1 is KGHSH, CDR2 LQKENI, per germline.

The chain couples TRBV5-1 to TRBJ2-1; TRBD2 aligns across 9 bases. The CDR3 contains 14 residues. In germline, CDR1 is SGHRS, CDR2 YFSETQ. V lost 10 bases and J lost 8; bases outside the gene matches: 13. CDR3 amino acids: CAARSGGATDEQFF. The CDR3 DNA is TGCGCCGCACGTAGCGGGGGCGCGACGGATGAGCAGTTCTTC.

This clone was seen once. J is TRBJ2-2 and V is TRBV6-5; D is uncertain. Germline CDR1 and CDR2: MNHEY and SVGAGI. The CDR3 is 16 amino acids. V lost 2 bases and J lost 0, with 10 bases in between. For the CDR3, the DNA is TGTGCCAGCAGTTACCTTAAACTACCGAACACCGGGGAGCTGTTTTTT. It specifies CASSYLKLPNTGELFF.

V gene TRBV28 combines with J gene TRBJ1-1; D uncertain. The CDR3 is made up of 13 amino acids. Germline V gene data show CDR1 as MDHEN and CDR2 as SYDVKM. The V end was cut by 1 base, the J end by 8 bases, with 11 bases between. The CDR3 spells CASSLSPTREAFF. The CDR3 DNA sequence: TGTGCCAGCAGTTTATCCCCCACAAGAGAAGCTTTCTTT.

This sequence joins TRBV11-3 and TRBJ2-4; TRBD2 is a possible D gene (5 bases). Germline CDR1 SGHNT, CDR2 YENEEA. This CDR3 has 13 residues. Trimming stripped 4 bases from V and 10 bases from J, with 14 bases between. CDR3 sequence (DNA): TGTGCCAGCAGCTCCGGTCCTGCGGGTATTCAGTACTTC. Amino acid sequence: CASSSGPAGIQYF.

This clone appeared a single time. This sequence joins TRBV11-2 and TRBJ2-1; TRBD2 matches 12 bases. V lost 2 bases to trimming and J lost 8 bases; unmatched junction nucleotides: 4. Germline CDR1 SGHAT, CDR2 FQNNGV. This CDR3 region has 15 residues. The CDR3 protein is CASSLSLAGGHEQFF. CDR3 nucleotide sequence: TGTGCCAGCAGCTTATCGCTAGCGGGGGGGCATGAGCAGTTCTTC.

This sequence joins TRBV5-1 and TRBJ1-2; possible D gene TRBD1, 6 bases. This CDR3 has 14 residues. V lost 1 base, J lost 4 bases, and 11 bases lay in between. CDR1 is SGHRS, CDR2 YFSETQ, per germline. CDR3 in amino acids: CASSLPGHLYGYTF. The CDR3 DNA sequence: TGCGCCAGCAGCTTGCCGGGACACCTCTATGGCTACACCTTC.

This chain links TRBV5-1 with TRBJ2-1; D uncertain. Between the trimmed V and J ends, which lost 0 bases and 0 bases, there was a span of 13 bases. Germline V gene lookup returns CDR1 SGHRS and CDR2 YFSETQ. CDR3 length: 17 residues. The CDR3 sequence: CASSLVTWQYSYNEQFF. DNA of the CDR3: TGCGCCAGCAGCTTGGTAACATGGCAATACTCCTACAATGAGCAGTTCTTC. The full variable domain, in which reference TRBV5-1 and TRBJ2-1 provide the parts outside the CDR3, is KAGVTQTPRYLIKTRGQQVTLSCSPISGHRSVSWYQQTPGQGLQFLFEYFSETQRNKGNFPGRFSGRQFSNSRSEMNVSTLELGDSALYLCASSLVTWQYSYNEQFFGPGTRLTVL.

Details on this clone: The sample holds other DNA sequences that translate to the same CDR3. This chain links TRBV2 with TRBJ2-1, with a possible D match to TRBD1 (7 bases). The V and J ends lost 4 bases and 1 base respectively, with 8 bases between them. Per the germline V gene, CDR1 is SNHLY and CDR2 is FYNNEI. This CDR3 is built from 14 residues. CDR3 DNA sequence: TGTGCCAGCAGTGCAGGGGGGTCCTACAATGAGCAGTTCTTC. As protein: CASSAGGSYNEQFF.

The chain links TRBV7-2 to TRBJ2-7; D perhaps matches TRBD1 (7 bases). Germline V gene data show CDR1 as SGHTA and CDR2 as FQGNSA. The CDR3 is 14 amino acids. V shed 5 bases and J shed 2 bases, with 13 bases lying between them. DNA for the CDR3: TGTGCCAGCAGCCCCACCAGGGGGGCCTACGAGCAGTACTTC. It codes for CASSPTRGAYEQYF.